This TCR beta chain originates from a study of spatial heterogeneity in lung cancer. Study-level results: Ubiquitous expanded tumor TCRs appeared in blood more at resection than follow-up.

The junction had 3 bases not matched to a gene; V was cut back by 2 bases and J by 4 bases. Per germline, CDR1 LGHDT and CDR2 YNNKEL (reference sequence). The CDR3 spans 14 residues. TCRdb reprocessed the 5' RACE reads via MiXCR and lists one record per CDR3 protein. The sample includes about 47,000 distinct CDR3 sequences, 12% seen only once; the top ten take 42%. Sample time point: sample taken at primary tumor resection. Unsorted whole RNA from tumor, nontumor lung or frozen PBMC underwent sequencing. The roughly 66 donors had untreated early-stage non-small cell lung cancer. In regard to this clonotype: Its matching antigen is unknown.

V and J are TRBV3-1 and TRBJ2-3; 7 nucleotides line up with TRBD2. Sequencing was performed on PBMCs, taken at surgery. The sequence was obtained from a female donor with early-stage non-small cell lung cancer. This CDR3 is CASSQTSVPDTQYF. DNA of the CDR3: TGTGCCAGCAGCCAAACTAGCGTACCAGATACGCAGTATTTT.